What follows are 13 T cell receptor beta chains derived from one specimen sequenced in a study of T cells in Graves' hyperthyroidism and ophthalmopathy. TCR beta CDR3 sequences were amplified from RNA transcripts. Researchers ran a first-round RT-PCR on the TCR CDR3 using the HTBI primer set. TCRdb passed the multiplex PCR reads through MiXCR, listing each CDR3 protein once. The data contain some 350,000 distinct CDR3 sequences, approximately 20% of them singletons. The sequenced sample consisted of blood. The receptor set was obtained from a woman in her late teens or twenties with Graves' hyperthyroidism.

This clonotype was counted ten times or more. The chain carries TRBV7-8 and TRBJ2-5; D perhaps matches TRBD1 (5 bases). V was pared by 7 bases and J by 3 bases, with 18 bases between. The CDR3 length is 15 residues. From germline, CDR1 is SGHVS and CDR2 FQNEAQ. CDR3 loop: CASTQSAGREETQYF. The CDR3 DNA follows: TGTGCCAGCACCCAGTCGGCAGGGCGCGAAGAGACCCAGTACTTC.

The chain is built from TRBV5-1 and TRBJ1-1, with D possibly TRBD1 on 5 matching bases. The length of the CDR3 is 15 residues. The V gene lost 2 bases and the J gene lost 5 bases, with 16 bases spanning the gap. Germline CDR1 and CDR2: SGHRS and YFSETQ. The CDR3 coding sequence is TGCGCCAGCAGCTTAATCGCGGGGGGAGGAACTGAAGCTTTCTTT. It is translated as CASSLIAGGGTEAFF.

The sample holds a few counts of this clonotype. The genes are TRBV7-3 and TRBJ2-5; D is unresolved. CDR1 SGHTA and CDR2 FQGTGA come from the germline V gene. V dropped 5 bases and J dropped 0 bases, with 7 bases sitting between them. The length of the CDR3 is 13 residues. As DNA, the CDR3 is TGTGCCAGCAGCAAAAGCCACCAAGAGACCCAGTACTTC. Translating it yields CASSKSHQETQYF.

In its sample, this clonotype was seen many times. The CDR3 spells CASSSGTEGYTF. The CDR3 region has the DNA TGTGCCAGCAGTTCCGGGACCGAGGGCTACACCTTC. The chain uses TRBV7-9 and TRBJ1-2, with D possibly being TRBD1 (5 bases). The CDR3 runs 12 residues. With 6 bases removed from V and 8 bases from J, the gap between germline ends came to 13 bases. Germline V gives CDR1 SEHNR, CDR2 FQNEAQ (reference sequence).

This clonotype has a count of ten or more. V and J are TRBV20-1 and TRBJ2-5; D not certain. The V end was cut by 5 bases, the J end by 6 bases, with 19 bases between. CDR3 length: 14 amino acids. Germline CDR1 is DFQATT and CDR2 is SNEGSKA (reference sequence). DNA for the CDR3: TGCAGTGCTCTCAGACCCCCGTTGGGGAAGACCCAGTACTTC. Translating gives CSALRPPLGKTQYF.

This clonotype came up many times. The chain links TRBV24-1 to TRBJ1-2, with D tentatively TRBD1 (6 bases). V lost 3 bases, J lost 3 bases, and 13 bases lay in between. The CDR3 has 15 amino acids. The germline V gene encodes CDR1 KGHDR and CDR2 SFDVKD. For the CDR3, the DNA is TGTGCCACCAGTGATACAAGGACAGAGGACTATGGCTACACCTTC. Translated: CATSDTRTEDYGYTF.

This clonotype was counted a few times. The chain couples TRBV5-1 to TRBJ1-5; 9 bases align to TRBD1. V trimming: 7 bases; J trimming: 7 bases; junction bases outside the gene matches: 18. CDR3 length: 17 amino acids. CDR1 is SGHRS and CDR2 is YFSETQ in the germline V gene. As DNA, the CDR3 is TGCGCCAGCCCTCTGCCCTTTCGGACAGGGGAGCGGCAGCCCCAGCATTTT. This translates into CASPLPFRTGERQPQHF.

The chain links TRBV6-1 to TRBJ2-3; TRBD1 matches 8 bases. Germline CDR1 MNHNS, CDR2 SASEGT. The CDR3 length is 15 residues. V shed 1 base and J 4 bases; nucleotides not matched to a gene: 4. The CDR3 DNA reads TGTGCCAGCAGTGAAGATGGACAGGGTTCAGATACGCAGTATTTT. Translated, it gives CASSEDGQGSDTQYF.

This clonotype was recorded at least ten times. V gene TRBV20-1 combines with J gene TRBJ2-7, with D unresolved. The CDR3 spans 12 residues. V lost 7 bases and J lost 2, with 12 bases in between. CDR1 is DFQATT and CDR2 is SNEGSKA in the germline V gene (reference sequence). CDR3 in amino acids: CSDGLVAYEQYF. The DNA for the CDR3 is TGCAGTGACGGGCTGGTTGCCTACGAGCAGTACTTC.

Many counts were recorded for this clonotype. The chain uses TRBV12-3 or TRBV12-4 and TRBJ1-2, with a tentative D call TRBD1 (5 bases). The length of the CDR3 is 14 residues. V was clipped by 2 bases and J by 5 bases, with 12 bases between them. CDR3 loop: CASSLRRGVYGYTF. Written as DNA, the CDR3 is TGTGCCAGCAGTTTAAGGCGGGGGGTGTATGGCTACACCTTC.

This clonotype was detected many times. This chain connects TRBV20-1 to TRBJ1-1; tentatively, D is TRBD1 (5 bases). This CDR3 spans 15 amino acids. Between the trimmed V and J ends, which lost 8 bases and 0 bases, there was a span of 19 bases. The germline V gene has CDR1 DFQATT and CDR2 SNEGSKA (reference sequence). The DNA of the CDR3 is TGCAGTCACCATGATCGGCGGGGGATGAACACTGAAGCTTTCTTT. Translated: CSHHDRRGMNTEAFF.

This clonotype was observed at least ten times. V gene TRBV6-1 combines with J gene TRBJ1-6; D is unresolved. Germline-derived CDR1 and CDR2 are MNHNS and SASEGT. V gave up 0 bases and J gave up 7 bases, with 4 bases separating them. This CDR3 comprises 13 residues. The CDR3 DNA sequence: TGTGCCAGCAGTGAAGCCCAAAATTCACCCCTCCACTTT. Protein: CASSEAQNSPLHF.

The sample holds many counts of this clonotype. The chain links TRBV7-3 to TRBJ1-3; no definite D call. Germline loops: CDR1 SGHTA, CDR2 FQGTGA. V was clipped by 5 bases and J by 0 bases, with 8 bases between them. CDR3 length: 14 residues. CDR3 sequence (DNA): TGTGCCAGCAGCACCGCCGGCTCTGGAAACACCATATATTTT. It is translated as CASSTAGSGNTIYF.